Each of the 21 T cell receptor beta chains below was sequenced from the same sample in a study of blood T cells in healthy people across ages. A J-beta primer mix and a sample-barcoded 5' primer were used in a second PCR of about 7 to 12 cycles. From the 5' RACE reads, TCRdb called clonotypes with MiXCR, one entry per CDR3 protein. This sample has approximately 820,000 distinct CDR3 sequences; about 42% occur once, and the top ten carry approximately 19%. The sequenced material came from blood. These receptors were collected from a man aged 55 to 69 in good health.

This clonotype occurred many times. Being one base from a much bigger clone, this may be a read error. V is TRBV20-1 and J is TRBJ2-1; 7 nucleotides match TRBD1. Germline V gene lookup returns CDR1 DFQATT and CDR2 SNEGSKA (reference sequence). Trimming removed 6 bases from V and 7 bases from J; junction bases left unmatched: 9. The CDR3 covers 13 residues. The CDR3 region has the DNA TGCAGTGCCCCCTGGACAGGCCGGAATGAGCAGTTCTTC. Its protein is CSAPWTGRNEQFF.

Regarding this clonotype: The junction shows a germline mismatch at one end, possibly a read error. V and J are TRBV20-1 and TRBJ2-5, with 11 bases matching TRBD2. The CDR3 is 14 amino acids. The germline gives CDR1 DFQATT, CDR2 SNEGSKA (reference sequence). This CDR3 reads CSARVPSGGETQYF. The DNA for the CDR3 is TGCAGCGCTAGAGTGCCTAGCGGGGGGGAGACCCAGTACTTC.

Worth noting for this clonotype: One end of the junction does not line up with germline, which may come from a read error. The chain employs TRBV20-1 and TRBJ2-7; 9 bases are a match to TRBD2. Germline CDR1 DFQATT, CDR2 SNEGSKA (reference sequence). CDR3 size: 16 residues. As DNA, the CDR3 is TGCACTATCCCTAGAGCGGGGGGATTCATATCCTCCGAGCAGTACTTC. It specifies CTIPRAGGFISSEQYF.

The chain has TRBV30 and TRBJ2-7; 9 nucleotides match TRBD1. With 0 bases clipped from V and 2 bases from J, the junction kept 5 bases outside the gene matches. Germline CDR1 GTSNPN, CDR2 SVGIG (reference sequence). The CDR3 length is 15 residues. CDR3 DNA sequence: TGTGCCTGGAGTGTTGGAGGGACAGGGACCTACGAGCAGTACTTC. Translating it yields CAWSVGGTGTYEQYF.

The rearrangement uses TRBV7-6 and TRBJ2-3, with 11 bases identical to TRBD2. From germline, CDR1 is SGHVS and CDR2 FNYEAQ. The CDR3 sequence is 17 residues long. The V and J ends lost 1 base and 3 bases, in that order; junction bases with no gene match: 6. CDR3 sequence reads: CASSLVAGGLGTDTQYF. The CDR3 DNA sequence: TGTGCCAGCAGCTTAGTAGCGGGGGGGCTCGGGACAGATACGCAGTATTTT. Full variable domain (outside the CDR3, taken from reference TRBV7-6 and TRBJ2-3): GAGVSQSPRYKVTKRGQDVALRCDPISGHVSLYWYRQALGQGPEFLTYFNYEAQQDKSGLPNDRFSAERPEGSISTLTIQRTEQRDSAMYRCASSLVAGGLGTDTQYFGPGTRLTVL.

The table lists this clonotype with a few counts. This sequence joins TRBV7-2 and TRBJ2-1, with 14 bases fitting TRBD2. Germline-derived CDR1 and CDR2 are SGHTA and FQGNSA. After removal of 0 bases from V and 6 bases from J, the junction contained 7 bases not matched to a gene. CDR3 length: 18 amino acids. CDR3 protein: CASSLAGLAGAAANEQFF. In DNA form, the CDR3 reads TGTGCCAGCAGCTTAGCGGGACTAGCGGGGGCCGCTGCCAATGAGCAGTTCTTC.

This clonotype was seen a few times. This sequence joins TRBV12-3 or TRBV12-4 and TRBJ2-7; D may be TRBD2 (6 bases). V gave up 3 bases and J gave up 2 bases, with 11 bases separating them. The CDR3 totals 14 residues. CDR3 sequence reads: CASSFAGFAYEQYF. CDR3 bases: TGTGCCAGCAGTTTTGCGGGGTTCGCCTACGAGCAGTACTTC.

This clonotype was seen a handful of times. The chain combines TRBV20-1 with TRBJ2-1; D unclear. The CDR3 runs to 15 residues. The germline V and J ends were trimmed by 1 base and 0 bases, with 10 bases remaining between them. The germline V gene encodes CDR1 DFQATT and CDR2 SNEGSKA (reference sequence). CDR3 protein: CSARALVSSYNEQFF. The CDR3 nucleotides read TGCAGTGCTAGAGCGCTAGTTAGCTCCTACAATGAGCAGTTCTTC.

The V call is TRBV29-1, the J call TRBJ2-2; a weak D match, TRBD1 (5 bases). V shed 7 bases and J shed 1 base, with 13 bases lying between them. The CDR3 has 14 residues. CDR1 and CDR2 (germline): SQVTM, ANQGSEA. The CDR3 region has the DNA TGCAGCGGCAGGGCTACTCTGAACACCGGGGAGCTGTTTTTT. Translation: CSGRATLNTGELFF.

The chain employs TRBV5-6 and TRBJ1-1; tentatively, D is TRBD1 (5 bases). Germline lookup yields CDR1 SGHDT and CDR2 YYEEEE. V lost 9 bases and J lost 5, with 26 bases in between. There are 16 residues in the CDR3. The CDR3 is CATDDHGAGGRTEAFF. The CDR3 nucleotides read TGTGCCACAGATGACCACGGGGCAGGAGGAAGGACTGAAGCTTTCTTT.

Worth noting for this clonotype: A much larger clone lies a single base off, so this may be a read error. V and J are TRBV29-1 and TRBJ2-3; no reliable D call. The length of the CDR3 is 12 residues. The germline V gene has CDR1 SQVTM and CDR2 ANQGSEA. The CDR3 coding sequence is TGCAGCGTTGAATCCTTCACAGATTCGCAGTATTTT. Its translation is CSVESFTDSQYF.

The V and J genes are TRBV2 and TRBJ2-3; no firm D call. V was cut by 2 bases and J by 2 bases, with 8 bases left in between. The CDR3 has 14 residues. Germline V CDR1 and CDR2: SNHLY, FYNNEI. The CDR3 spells CASSERPDTDTQYF. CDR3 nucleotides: TGTGCCAGCAGTGAAAGGCCAGACACAGATACGCAGTATTTT.

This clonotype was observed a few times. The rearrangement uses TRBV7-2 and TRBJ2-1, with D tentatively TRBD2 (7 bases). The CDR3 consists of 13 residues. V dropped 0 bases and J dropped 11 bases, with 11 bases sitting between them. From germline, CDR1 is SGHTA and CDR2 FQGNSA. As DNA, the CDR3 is TGTGCCAGCAGCTTAGCTTCGGGGGGCAAGCAGTTCTTC. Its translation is CASSLASGGKQFF.

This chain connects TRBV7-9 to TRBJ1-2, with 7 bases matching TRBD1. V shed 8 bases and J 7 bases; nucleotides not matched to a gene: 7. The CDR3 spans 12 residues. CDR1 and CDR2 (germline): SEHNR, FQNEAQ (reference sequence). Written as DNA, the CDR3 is TGTGCCAGCGGCCTCGGACAGGTTGGCTACACCTTC. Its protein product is CASGLGQVGYTF.

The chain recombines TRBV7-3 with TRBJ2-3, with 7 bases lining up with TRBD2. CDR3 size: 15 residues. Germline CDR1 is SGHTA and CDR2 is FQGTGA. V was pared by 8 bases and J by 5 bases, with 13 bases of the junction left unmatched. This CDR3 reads CASRRSGGWGDTQYF. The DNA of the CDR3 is TGTGCCAGCCGGCGATCCGGGGGGTGGGGAGATACGCAGTATTTT.

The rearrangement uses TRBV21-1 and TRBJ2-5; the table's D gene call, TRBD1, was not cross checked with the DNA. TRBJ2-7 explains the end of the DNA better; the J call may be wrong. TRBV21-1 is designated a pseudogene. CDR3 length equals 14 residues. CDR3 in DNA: TGTGCCAGCAGTAGGGGACAGCAGACCTACGAGCAGTACTTC. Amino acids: CASSRGQQTYEQYF.

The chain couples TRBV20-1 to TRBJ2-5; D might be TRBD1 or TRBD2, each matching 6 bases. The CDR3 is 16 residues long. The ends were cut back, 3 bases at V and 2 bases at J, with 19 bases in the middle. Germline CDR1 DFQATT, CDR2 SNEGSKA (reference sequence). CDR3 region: CSARIPSGAGQETQYF. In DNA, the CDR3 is TGCAGTGCTAGGATACCCTCGGGGGCAGGGCAAGAGACCCAGTACTTC.

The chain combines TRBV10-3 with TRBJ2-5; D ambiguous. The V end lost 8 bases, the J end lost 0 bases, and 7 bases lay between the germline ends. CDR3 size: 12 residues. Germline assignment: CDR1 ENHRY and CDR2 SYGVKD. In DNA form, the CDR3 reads TGTGCCATCGGGAATAACCAAGAGACCCAGTACTTC. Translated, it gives CAIGNNQETQYF.

The DNA for the CDR3 is TGTGCCATCAGTGAGGCGGCCTCCAGGGGCGGGGAGCTGTTTTTT. The encoded protein is CAISEAASRGGELFF. The chain links TRBV10-3 to TRBJ2-2; D may be TRBD1 (6 bases). This CDR3 comprises 15 residues. Looked up from germline, CDR1 is ENHRY and CDR2 is SYGVKD. V was cut by 2 bases and J by 7 bases, with 14 bases left in between.

The CDR3 sequence is CASRSVAGLASDTQYF. DNA for the CDR3: TGTGCCAGCAGATCCGTGGCGGGACTAGCGTCAGATACGCAGTATTTT. This chain joins TRBV28 and TRBJ2-3; TRBD2 agrees at 10 bases. CDR3 length equals 16 residues. In germline, CDR1 is MDHEN, CDR2 SYDVKM. Trimming at V came to 6 bases and at J to 4 bases, leaving 10 bases not matched to a gene. The entire variable domain, with the rest obtained from reference TRBV28 and TRBJ2-3, is as follows: DVKVTQSSRYLVKRTGEKVFLECVQDMDHENMFWYRQDPGLGLRLIYFSYDVKMKEKGDIPEGYSVSREKKERFSLILESASTNQTSMYLCASRSVAGLASDTQYFGPGTRLTVL.

CDR3 residues: CASLKHGNTEAFF. The CDR3, as DNA: TGTGCCAGCCTGAAACACGGAAACACTGAAGCTTTCTTT. V and J are TRBV6-5 and TRBJ1-1; D unclear. V lost 8 bases and J lost 2, with 12 bases in between. The CDR3 has 13 residues. The germline CDR1 and CDR2 sequences are MNHEY and SVGAGI.